This TCR beta chain originates from a study of blood T cell repertoires in COVID-19. Study-wide context: Samples taken during acute and convalescent COVID-19 were collected in the United States, Italy and Spain. The cDNA or gDNA used as material had been derived from T cells, B-cell-depleted T cells, or PBMCs.

The V end lost 5 bases, the J end lost 2 bases, and 12 bases lay between the germline ends. Germline CDR1 and CDR2: DFQATT and SNEGSKA (reference sequence). The CDR3 sequence is 13 residues long. Per the original methods: Researchers report that nucleated cell counts were estimated from reference gene primer amplification. Using immunoSEQ multiplex PCR, the repertoire was profiled, and TCRdb retains in-frame clones only, with some absent. V and J calls and clone size are copied from that table; D and trimming were computed from the DNA. Among roughly 130,000 clones listed, 84% were seen once. The TCR comes from a woman aged 60-75 years with acute or convalescent COVID-19. V gene TRBV20-1 combines with J gene TRBJ2-5; D uncertain. The sequenced sample was peripheral blood. The CDR3 spells CSARDSGQETQYF. In nucleotides, the CDR3 is TGCAGTGCTCGTGATTCAGGTCAAGAGACCCAGTACTTC.